Listed below are T cell receptor beta chains from one sample, sequenced in a study of T-cell reconstitution after alpha-beta-depleted transplantation in children. TCRdb re-called the PCR reads with MiXCR, one entry per CDR3 protein. The data show about 340,000 distinct CDR3 sequences, 10% to 15% seen once. Material: PBMCs, obtained from the stem cell graft. The receptors were sampled from a human donor who donated a stem cell graft to a child with Fanconi anemia. CDR3s include the opening cysteine and the closing phenylalanine or tryptophan. The D gene is left open where the match is weak. Size values are once, few and many counts, or a class for expanded clones, and some rows have none.

TRBJ2-2,16,-,TRBV5-1,many,TGCGCCAGCAGCTCCTTTAGCCAGGCGAGTCCCGGGGAGCTGTTTTTT,CASSSFSQASPGELFF
TRBJ1-3,15,-,TRBV7-9,many,TGTGCCAGCAGCTTCGTTCAGGGAGGTGGAAACACCATATATTTT,CASSFVQGGGNTIYF
TRBJ1-1,14,TRBD1,TRBV5-1,once,TGCGCCAGCAGCTCGGGACAGGGGTACACTGAAGCTTTATTT,CASSSGQGYTEALF
TRBJ2-1,13,-,TRBV5-1,few,TGCGCCAGCAGCCGTAATGTGGACAATGAGCAGTTCTTC,CASSRNVDNEQFF
TRBJ2-3,15,-,TRBV15,many,TGTGCCACCAGCAGAGAAAGGCGGTCCGGGGATACGCAGTATTTT,CATSRERRSGDTQYF
TRBJ2-5,15,-,TRBV6-2/TRBV6-3,-,TGTGCCAGCAGTCCTCCGCCGGCAGGGCGAATCGGCCAGTACTTC,CASSPPPAGRIGQYF
TRBJ2-5,12,TRBD2,TRBV7-2,few,TGTGCCAGCAGCCAACAGCGGGGGACCCAGTACTTC,CASSQQRGTQYF
TRBJ2-1,15,TRBD2,TRBV20-1,few,TGCAGTGCCGTAGGCGGACTAGCGGGGGACAATGAGCAGTTCTTC,CSAVGGLAGDNEQFF
TRBJ1-5,15,TRBD1,TRBV19,many,TGTGCCAGTAGAGGTCGGAGGGGGCCCAATCAGCCCCAGCATTTT,CASRGRRGPNQPQHF
TRBJ2-2,18,-,TRBV4-3,many,TGCGCCAGCAGCCCGGAAGGATGGACTTCTGCCCCTGGCGGGGAGCTGTTTTTT,CASSPEGWTSAPGGELFF
TRBJ2-2,13,-,TRBV29-1,few,TGCAGCGTTGTGGGGGAAAACACCGGGGAGCTGTTTTTT,CSVVGENTGELFF
TRBJ1-2,13,-,TRBV5-1,many,TGCGCCAGCAGCCCGGACAGTACCTATGGCTACACCTTC,CASSPDSTYGYTF
TRBJ2-1,14,-,TRBV24-1,few,TGTGCCACCAGTGACCCGGACAGAGTATATGAGCAGTTCTTC,CATSDPDRVYEQFF
TRBJ1-3,16,TRBD1,TRBV6-5,many,TGTGCCAGCAGTTACTCGACAGGGTCATCTGGAAACACCATATATTTT,CASSYSTGSSGNTIYF
TRBJ1-1,14,TRBD1,TRBV5-1,-,TGCGCCAGCAGCGAGGGGACAGGTTTCACTGAAGCTTTCTTT,CASSEGTGFTEAFF
TRBJ1-5,14,TRBD1,TRBV10-3,-,TGTGCCACCGAGGGACAGGCGAGCAATCAGCCCCAGCATTTT,CATEGQASNQPQHF
TRBJ1-5,13,TRBD1,TRBV20-1,-,TGCAGTGCAAGACAGGGAATTTATCAGCCCCAGCATTTT,CSARQGIYQPQHF
TRBJ2-1,13,TRBD1,TRBV11-3,-,TGTGCCACCAGACAGGGCCCTACTGGTGAGCAGTTCTTC,CATRQGPTGEQFF
TRBJ1-1,14,TRBD1,TRBV12-3/TRBV12-4,few,TGTGCCAGCAGCAAAGACAGGGGAGGAACTGAAGCTTTCTTT,CASSKDRGGTEAFF
TRBJ2-7,14,-,TRBV5-6,few,TGTGCCAGCAGCCCCTGGACAGAAAACTACGAGCAGTACTTC,CASSPWTENYEQYF
TRBJ2-3,14,-,TRBV15,-,TGTGCCACCAGCAGAGGGGGGGTTCTTGGTACGCAGTATTTT,CATSRGGVLGTQYF
TRBJ1-3,16,-,TRBV2,-,TGTGCCAGCAGTGAGGTGAGGACAGCCTCTGGAAACACCATATATTTT,CASSEVRTASGNTIYF